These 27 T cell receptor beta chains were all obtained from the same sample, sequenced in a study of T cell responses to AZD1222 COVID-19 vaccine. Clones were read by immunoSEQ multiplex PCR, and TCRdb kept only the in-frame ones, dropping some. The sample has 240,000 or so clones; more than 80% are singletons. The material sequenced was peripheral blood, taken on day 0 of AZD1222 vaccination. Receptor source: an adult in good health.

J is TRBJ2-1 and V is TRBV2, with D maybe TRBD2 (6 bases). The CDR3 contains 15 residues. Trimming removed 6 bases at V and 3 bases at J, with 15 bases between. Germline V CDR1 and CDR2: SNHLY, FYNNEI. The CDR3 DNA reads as TGTGCCAGCAGCCGCATGGGAGGCTTCTACAATGAGCAGTTCTTC. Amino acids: CASSRMGGFYNEQFF. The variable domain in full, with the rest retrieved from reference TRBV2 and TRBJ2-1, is EPEVTQTPSHQVTQMGQEVILRCVPISNHLYFYWYRQILGQKVEFLVSFYNNEISEKSEIFDDQFSVERPDGSNFTLKIRSTKLEDSAMYFCASSRMGGFYNEQFFGPGTRLTVL.

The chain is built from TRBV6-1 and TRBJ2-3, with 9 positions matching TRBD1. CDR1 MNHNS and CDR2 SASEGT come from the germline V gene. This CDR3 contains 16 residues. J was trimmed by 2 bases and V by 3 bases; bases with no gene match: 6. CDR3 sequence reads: CASSERTGVVTDTQYF. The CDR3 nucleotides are TGTGCCAGCAGTGAGCGGACAGGGGTTGTCACAGATACGCAGTATTTT.

This CDR3 reads CASSPLGVGDTEAFF. CDR3 DNA sequence: TGTGCCAGCTCACCACTCGGGGTAGGGGACACTGAAGCTTTCTTT. The V and J genes are TRBV18 and TRBJ1-1, with a weak D call TRBD1 (5 bases). The CDR3 loop spans 15 amino acids. The germline gives CDR1 KGHSH, CDR2 LQKENI. Trimming took 1 base from V and 3 from J, leaving 12 bases between them.

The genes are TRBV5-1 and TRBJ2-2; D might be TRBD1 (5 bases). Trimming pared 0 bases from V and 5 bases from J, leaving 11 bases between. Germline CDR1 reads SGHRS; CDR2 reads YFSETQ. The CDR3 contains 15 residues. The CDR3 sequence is CASSLGSRATGELFF. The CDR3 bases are TGCGCCAGCAGCTTGGGGTCCAGGGCGACCGGGGAGCTGTTTTTT.

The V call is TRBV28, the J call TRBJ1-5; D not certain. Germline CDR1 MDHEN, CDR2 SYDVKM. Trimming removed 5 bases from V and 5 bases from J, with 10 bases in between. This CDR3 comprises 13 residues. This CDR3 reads CASSEETDQPQHF. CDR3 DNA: TGTGCCAGCAGTGAGGAGACGGATCAGCCCCAGCATTTT.

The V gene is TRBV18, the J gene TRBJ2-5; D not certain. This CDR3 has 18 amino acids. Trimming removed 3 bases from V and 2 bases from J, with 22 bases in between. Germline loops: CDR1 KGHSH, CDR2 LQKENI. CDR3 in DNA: TGTGCCAGCTCACCTACACCGGGTCGGTTGCCCAAGCAAGAGACCCAGTACTTC. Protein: CASSPTPGRLPKQETQYF. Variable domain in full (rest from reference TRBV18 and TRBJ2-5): NAGVMQNPRHLVRRRGQEARLRCSPMKGHSHVYWYRQLPEEGLKFMVYLQKENIIDESGMPKERFSAEFPKEGPSILRIQQVVRGDSAAYFCASSPTPGRLPKQETQYFGPGTRLLVL.

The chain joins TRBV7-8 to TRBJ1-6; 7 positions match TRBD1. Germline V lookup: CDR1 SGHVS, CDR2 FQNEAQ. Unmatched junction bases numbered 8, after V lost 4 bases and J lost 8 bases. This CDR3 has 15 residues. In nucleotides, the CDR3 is TGTGCCAGCAGCTCTCTGACAGGGACTTATTCACCCCTCCACTTT. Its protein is CASSSLTGTYSPLHF.

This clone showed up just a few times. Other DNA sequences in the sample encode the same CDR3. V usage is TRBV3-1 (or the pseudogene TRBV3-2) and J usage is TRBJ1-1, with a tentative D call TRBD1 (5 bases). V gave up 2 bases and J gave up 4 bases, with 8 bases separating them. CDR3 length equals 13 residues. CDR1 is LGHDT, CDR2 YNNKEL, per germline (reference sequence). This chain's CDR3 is CASSQQGGTEAFF. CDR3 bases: TGTGCCAGCAGCCAACAGGGCGGCACTGAAGCTTTCTTT.

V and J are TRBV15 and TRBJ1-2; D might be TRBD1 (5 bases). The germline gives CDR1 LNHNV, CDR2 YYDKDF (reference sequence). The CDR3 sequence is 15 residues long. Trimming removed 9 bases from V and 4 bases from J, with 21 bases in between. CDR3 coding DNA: TGTGCCACGGAGGAAGCAGGGAGTCGCGGCTATGGCTACACCTTC. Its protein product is CATEEAGSRGYGYTF.

The CDR3 loop is CASSYSQGTGANVLTF. In DNA form, the CDR3 reads TGTGCCAGCAGTTACTCACAGGGGACTGGGGCCAACGTCCTGACTTTC. V usage is TRBV6-5 and J usage is TRBJ2-6; 7 bases align to TRBD1. V trimming: 0 bases; J trimming: 2 bases; junction bases outside the gene matches: 1. Per germline, CDR1 MNHEY and CDR2 SVGAGI. The CDR3 runs to 16 residues.

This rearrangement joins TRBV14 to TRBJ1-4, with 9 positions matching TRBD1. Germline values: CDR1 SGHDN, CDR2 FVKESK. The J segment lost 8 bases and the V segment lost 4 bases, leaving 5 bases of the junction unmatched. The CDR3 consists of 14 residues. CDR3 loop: CASSPQGAAEKLFF. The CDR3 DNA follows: TGTGCCAGCAGCCCACAGGGGGCAGCCGAAAAACTGTTTTTT. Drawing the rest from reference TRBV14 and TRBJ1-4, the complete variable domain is EAGVTQFPSHSVIEKGQTVTLRCDPISGHDNLYWYRRVMGKEIKFLLHFVKESKQDESGMPNNRFLAERTGGTYSTLKVQPAELEDSGVYFCASSPQGAAEKLFFGSGTQLSVL.

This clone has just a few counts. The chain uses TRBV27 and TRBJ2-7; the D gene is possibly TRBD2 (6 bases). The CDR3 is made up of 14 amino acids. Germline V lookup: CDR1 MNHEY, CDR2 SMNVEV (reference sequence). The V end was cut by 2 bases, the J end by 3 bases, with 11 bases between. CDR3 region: CASSLVGGIYEQYF. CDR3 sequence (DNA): TGTGCCAGCAGTTTAGTTGGGGGGATCTACGAGCAGTACTTC.

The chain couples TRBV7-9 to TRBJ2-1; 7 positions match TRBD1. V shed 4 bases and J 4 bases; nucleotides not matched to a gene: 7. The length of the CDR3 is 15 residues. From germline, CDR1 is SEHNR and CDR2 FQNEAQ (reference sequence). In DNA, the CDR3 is TGTGCCAGCAGCTCACCTGACAGGGCTTACAATGAGCAGTTCTTC. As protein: CASSSPDRAYNEQFF.

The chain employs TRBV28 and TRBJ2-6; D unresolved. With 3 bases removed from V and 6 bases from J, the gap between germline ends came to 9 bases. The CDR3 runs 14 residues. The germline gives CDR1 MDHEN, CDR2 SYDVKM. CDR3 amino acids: CASSLSREANVLTF. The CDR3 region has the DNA TGTGCCAGCAGTTTGAGTAGGGAGGCCAACGTCCTGACTTTC. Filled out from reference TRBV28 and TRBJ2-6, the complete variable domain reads DVKVTQSSRYLVKRTGEKVFLECVQDMDHENMFWYRQDPGLGLRLIYFSYDVKMKEKGDIPEGYSVSREKKERFSLILESASTNQTSMYLCASSLSREANVLTFGAGSRLTVL.

The CDR3 sequence: CASSIVLDNEQFF. The CDR3 DNA sequence: TGTGCCAGTAGTATAGTTTTGGACAATGAGCAGTTCTTC. This chain joins TRBV19 and TRBJ2-1; unclear D gene. CDR1 and CDR2 (germline): LNHDA, SQIVND (reference sequence). V gave up 1 base and J gave up 5 bases, with 6 bases separating them. CDR3 length equals 13 residues.

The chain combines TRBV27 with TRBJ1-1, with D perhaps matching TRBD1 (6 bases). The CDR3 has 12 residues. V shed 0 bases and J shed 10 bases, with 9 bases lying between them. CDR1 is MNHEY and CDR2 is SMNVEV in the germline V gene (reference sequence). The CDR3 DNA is TGTGCCAGCAGTTTATCGGGGGGCGCAGCTTTCTTT. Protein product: CASSLSGGAAFF.

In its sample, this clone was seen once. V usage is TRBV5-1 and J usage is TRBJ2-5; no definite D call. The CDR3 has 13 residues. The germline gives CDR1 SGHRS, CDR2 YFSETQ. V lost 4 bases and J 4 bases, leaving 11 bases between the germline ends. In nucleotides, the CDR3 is TGCGCCAGCAGCGTTGGGTCCCTAGAGACCCAGTACTTC. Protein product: CASSVGSLETQYF.

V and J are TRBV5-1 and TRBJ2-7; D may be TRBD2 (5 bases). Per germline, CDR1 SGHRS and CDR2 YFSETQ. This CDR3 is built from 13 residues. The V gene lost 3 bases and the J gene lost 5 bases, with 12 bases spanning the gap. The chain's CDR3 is CASSSGNSNEQYF. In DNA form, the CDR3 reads TGCGCCAGCAGCTCGGGAAATTCGAACGAGCAGTACTTC.

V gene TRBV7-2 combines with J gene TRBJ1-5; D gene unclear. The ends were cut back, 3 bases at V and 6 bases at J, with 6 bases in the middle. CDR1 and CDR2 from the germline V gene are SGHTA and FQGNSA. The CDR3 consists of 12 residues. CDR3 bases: TGTGCCAGCAGCTTCCACGGTCAGCCCCAGCATTTT. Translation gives CASSFHGQPQHF.

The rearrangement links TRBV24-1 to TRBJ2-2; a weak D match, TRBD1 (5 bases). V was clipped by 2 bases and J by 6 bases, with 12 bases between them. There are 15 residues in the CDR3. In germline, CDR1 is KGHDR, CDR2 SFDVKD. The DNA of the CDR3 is TGTGCCACCAGTGATTCAGGGTTTGGAGCCGGGGAGCTGTTTTTT. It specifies CATSDSGFGAGELFF.

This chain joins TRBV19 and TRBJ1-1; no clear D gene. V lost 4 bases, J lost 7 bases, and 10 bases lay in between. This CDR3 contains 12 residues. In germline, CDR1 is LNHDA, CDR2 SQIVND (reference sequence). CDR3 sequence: CASSTPGSEAFF. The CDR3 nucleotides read TGTGCCAGTAGTACCCCTGGCAGTGAAGCTTTCTTT.

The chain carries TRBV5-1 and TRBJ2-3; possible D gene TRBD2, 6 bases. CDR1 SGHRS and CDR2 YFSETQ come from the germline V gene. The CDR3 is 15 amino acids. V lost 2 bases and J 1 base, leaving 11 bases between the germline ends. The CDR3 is CASSFAGRRTDTQYF. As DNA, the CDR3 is TGCGCCAGCAGCTTCGCGGGGAGACGCACAGATACGCAGTATTTT.

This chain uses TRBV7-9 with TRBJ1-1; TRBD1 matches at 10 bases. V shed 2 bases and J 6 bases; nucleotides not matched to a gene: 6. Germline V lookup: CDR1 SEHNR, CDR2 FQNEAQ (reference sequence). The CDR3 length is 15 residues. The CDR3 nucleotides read TGTGCCAGCAGCTTATCCCCCGGACAGGGGGCTGAAGCTTTCTTT. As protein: CASSLSPGQGAEAFF.

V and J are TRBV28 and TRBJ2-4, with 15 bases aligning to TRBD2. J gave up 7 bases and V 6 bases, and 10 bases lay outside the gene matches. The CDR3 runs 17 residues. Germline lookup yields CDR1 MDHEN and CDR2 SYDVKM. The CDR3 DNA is TGTGCCAGCAGCCTACCGGGACTAGCGGGAGGTGATAACATTCAGTACTTC. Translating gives CASSLPGLAGGDNIQYF.

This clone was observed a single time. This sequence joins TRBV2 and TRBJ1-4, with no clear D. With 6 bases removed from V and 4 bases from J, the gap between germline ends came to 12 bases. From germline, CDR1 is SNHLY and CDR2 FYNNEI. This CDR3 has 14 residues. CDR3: CASSRYLGNEKLFF. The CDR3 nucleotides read TGTGCCAGCAGCAGGTACTTAGGTAATGAAAAACTGTTTTTT.

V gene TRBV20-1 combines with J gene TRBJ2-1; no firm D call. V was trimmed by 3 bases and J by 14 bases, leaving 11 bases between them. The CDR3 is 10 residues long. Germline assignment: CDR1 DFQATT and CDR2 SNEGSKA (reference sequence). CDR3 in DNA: TGCAGTGCTAGCCGTGGGGATGAGTTCTTC. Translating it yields CSASRGDEFF.

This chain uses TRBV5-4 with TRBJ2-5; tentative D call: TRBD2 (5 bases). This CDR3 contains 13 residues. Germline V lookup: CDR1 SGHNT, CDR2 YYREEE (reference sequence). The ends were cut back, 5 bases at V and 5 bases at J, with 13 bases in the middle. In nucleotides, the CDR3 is TGTGCCAGCAGTTCGGCGGGCGGGGAGACCCAGTACTTC. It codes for CASSSAGGETQYF.